This T cell receptor (beta chain) was obtained from a study of blood T cell repertoires in COVID-19 (dated by TCRdb to the early 2020s). About the study as a whole: Samples covering the acute and convalescent phases of COVID-19 were provided by collaborators in the United States, Italy and Spain. Samples came from the ongoing ImmuneRACE study (first 160 participants) plus 1,254 subjects from 6 global collaborators. The prospective study material was composed of cDNA or gDNA derived from T cells, B-cell-depleted T cells, or PBMCs. The repertoires were released in a freely available public database meant as a resource for research on the immune response to SARS-CoV-2. Nearly every sample came with metadata listing a de-identified subject ID, COVID-19 status, age in years and sex. Deeply sampled blood TCRbeta repertoires from subjects exposed to, actively infected with, or recovered from COVID-19 were included in the dataset. Where available, HLA class I and class II types were taken from metadata supplied by the sample provider and were not determined by assay-based typing.

V is shortened by 6 bases, J by 4 bases, and the region joining them spans 7 bases. Sequences MGHDK (CDR1) and SYGVNS (CDR2) are obtained from the germline V gene. The CDR3 has 11 amino acids, counting the end cysteine and phenylalanine. Only the CDR3 DNA stays, 33 bases, in frame from base 1. Here is what the overall study found, with its caveats: The quantity of clinical and demographic metadata differed by source and by participant and was supplied without curation.

A remark on this clone: Its antigen is currently not known. Within one base of it there is no much larger clone, and no base qualities were kept. This sample includes further DNA sequences coding for the same CDR3.

Participants in the prospective study were aged 18 to 89 years, lived in some 24 United States geographic areas, and enrolled through a virtual design. In the prospective study, cohorts were assigned on the basis of participant-reported clinical history obtained from a screening survey and a study questionnaire. Each participant in the prospective study had whole blood, serum and a nasopharyngeal or oropharyngeal swab collected by mobile phlebotomists. Participants in the prospective study had the option to provide additional blood draws and questionnaires over an approximately two-month period. Before DNA extraction, prospective study blood samples were shipped either frozen or at room temperature. The immunoSEQ Assay, a bias-controlled multiplex PCR, was used to amplify TCRbeta CDR3 regions from genomic DNA. Per the original workflow: The number of nucleated cells in each sample was estimated by amplification of reference gene primers within the assay. To quantify the absolute abundance of each unique TCRbeta CDR3 rearrangement, sequence reads were collapsed and filtered. For each sample, productive Simpson clonality was calculated by taking the square root of Simpson's diversity index across productive rearrangements. Not all clones reach the TCRdb copy of this immuneACCESS table, which keeps in-frame sequences only. Checked studies attribute under half of the gap to unresolved V genes and leave the rest unexplained. D and trimming were read from the DNA, whereas the V and J calls and clone size are those reported in that table. The table for this sample lists some 210,000 clones; around 84% of them were counted only once. The ten biggest clones cover 3.5% to 5.5% of the sample.

Specimen: PBMCs or T cells enriched from blood (not recorded which). This clonotype originated in a man aged 25-40 years with acute COVID-19. The rearranged segments are TRBV25-1 and TRBJ2-7; the D segment could be TRBD2, given 6 matching bases. Read as DNA, the sequence is TGTGCCAGCAGCGGGGGATACGAGCAGTACTTC. It specifies CASSGGYEQYF.